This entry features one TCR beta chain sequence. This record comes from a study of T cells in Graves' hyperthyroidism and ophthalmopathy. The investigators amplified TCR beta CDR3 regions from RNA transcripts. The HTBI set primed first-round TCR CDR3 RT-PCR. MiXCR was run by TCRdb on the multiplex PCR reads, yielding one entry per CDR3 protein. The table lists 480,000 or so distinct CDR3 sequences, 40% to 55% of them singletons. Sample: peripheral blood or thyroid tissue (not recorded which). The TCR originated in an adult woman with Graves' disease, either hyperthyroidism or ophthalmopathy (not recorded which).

As DNA, the CDR3 is TGTGCCAGTAGTACCGGGGGCAATGGCAATCAGCCCCAGCATTTT. It is translated as CASSTGGNGNQPQHF. This chain links TRBV19 with TRBJ1-5, with a possible D match to TRBD1 (6 bases). The CDR3 length is 15 residues. Germline V gives CDR1 LNHDA, CDR2 SQIVND (reference sequence). V dropped 4 bases and J dropped 2 bases, with 12 bases sitting between them. Using reference TRBV19 and TRBJ1-5 for the parts outside the CDR3, the full variable domain is DGGITQSPKYLFRKEGQNVTLSCEQNLNHDAMYWYRQDPGQGLRLIYYSQIVNDFQKGDIAEGYSVSREKKESFPLTVTSAQKNPTAFYLCASSTGGNGNQPQHFGDGTRLSIL.